This TCR beta chain came from a study of T-cell memory formation after mild COVID-19 (dated by TCRdb to the early 2020s). With regard to the full study: TCR sequence clusters from the two donors were found to be largely donor specific. T-cell clones expanding and contracting after mild COVID-19 in a couple of donors were tracked by longitudinal TCRalpha and TCRbeta repertoire sequencing. The cohort was made up of two young adult volunteers, one female and one male, who were previously healthy. Study-wide findings and limitations: Clones contracting from day 15 to 85 had balanced CD4/CD8 phenotypes, while a second wave expanding from day 15 to 37 was biased towards CD4+. The study included only a couple of mild cases, and larger cohorts that include severe cases with pre-infection samples were judged to be necessary. The detection of some responding clones in pre-infection memory suggests that pre-existing cross-reactive memory T cells joined the SARS-CoV-2 response. Contracting CD4+ clones were found mainly in CM and EM memory subsets, while CD8+ clones were enriched in EMRA. SARS-CoV-2 specificity was not confirmed for the second-wave clones peaking on day 37.

This clonotype has only a few counts. What antigen it recognizes has not been identified. Per-nucleotide qualities are absent, and no much larger clonotype sits a single base away. Clipping removes 3 bases from V and 0 bases from J, with 2 as the unmatched junction base count. The germline V gene (reference sequence) supplies CDR1 DFQATT and CDR2 SNEGSKA. From its cysteine to its phenylalanine, the CDR3 spans 15 amino acids. Just CDR3 DNA is preserved here, 45 bases in frame from base 1. PBMCs were isolated by Ficoll-Paque density gradient centrifugation. TCRdb names Illumina NovaSeq 6000 as the instrument used. TCRalpha and TCRbeta cDNA libraries were constructed by 5'RACE with constant-segment primers, with sample barcodes and unique molecular identifiers being introduced. RNA was extracted from every sample with Trizol reagent. Library amplification was performed in two PCR steps, and a second sample barcode and Illumina TruSeq adapters were introduced in the second step. Libraries were sequenced on an Illumina NovaSeq with 2 x 150 bp paired-end reads. The source study handled its data this way. The reads were demultiplexed and collapsed into UMI-guided consensus sequences using migec v1.2.7. Using mixcr v2.1.11, UMI consensuses were aligned to TRA and TRB V and J templates and then assembled into clonotypes. Expanded or contracted clonotypes were those called significant by both edgeR and NoisET, with noise models trained on biological replicates. For edgeR calls, the cutoffs were a false discovery rate-adjusted p below 0.01 and a log2 fold-change threshold of 1. PCA with hierarchical clustering of max-normalized trajectories of the 1000 most abundant clonotypes was used as exploratory dynamics analysis. Each responding clone was given a CD4 or CD8 phenotype based on the CD4+ and CD8+ repertoires, which had been sequenced separately. In TCRdb, the public reads were trimmed at Q25 with fastp and aligned with MiXCR, with productive beta chains retained. CDR3 protein sequences are deduplicated, and each keeps its most common genes and DNA. The V and J calls and clone size come from TCRdb's table, not from the authors' own analysis. For this sample the table gives roughly 250,000 distinct CDR3 sequences, of which over 15% were detected only once. The ten largest make up approximately 3.6% of the sample.

The TCR originated in a man between 18 and 35 years old who had mild COVID-19 (a few samples of this study predate the infection). The sample titles of this study are shuffled in the database, so cell type and time point are left out; the donor was told from shared clones. The sample consisted of PBMCs or a T cell subset sorted from them (not recorded which). This chain is built from TRBV20-1 and TRBJ2-6; the junction holds 7 bases that match TRBD1. The CDR3 is CSASPGGSGANVLTF. The DNA reads as follows: TGCAGTGCTAGCCCAGGGGGCTCTGGGGCCAACGTCCTGACTTTC.